What follows are 9 T cell receptor beta chains derived from one specimen sequenced in a study of graft-versus-host responses after intestinal transplantation. Sequenced by immunoSEQ multiplex PCR; TCRdb stores in-frame clones only, minus some. The sample carries 98,000 or so clones, about 84% recorded once. Sequenced material: PBMCs, taken 255 days after intestinal transplant. Receptors originate from a human patient who received an intestinal transplant, so some T cells may come from the graft donor.

The chain has TRBV13 and TRBJ2-7; no firm D call. CDR1 is PRHDT, CDR2 FYEKMQ, per germline (reference sequence). V was cut by 2 bases and J by 5 bases, with 13 bases left in between. This CDR3 comprises 14 residues. CDR3 in amino acids: CASSLRGLSDEQYV. As DNA, the CDR3 is TGTGCCAGCAGCTTACGCGGATTAAGCGACGAGCAGTACGTC.

CDR3 sequence: CASSLASGGPNEQFF. The CDR3 DNA follows: TGTGCCAGCAGCTTAGCCAGCGGGGGCCCCAATGAGCAGTTCTTC. The chain recombines TRBV7-9 with TRBJ2-1; 8 nucleotides agree with TRBD2. Germline loops: CDR1 SEHNR, CDR2 FQNEAQ (reference sequence). The junction had 4 bases not matched to a gene; V was cut back by 0 bases and J by 6 bases. The CDR3 contains 15 residues.

V and J are TRBV7-8 and TRBJ2-2; D may match TRBD1 or TRBD2 (6 bases each). Germline lookup yields CDR1 SGHVS and CDR2 FQNEAQ. V was clipped by 1 base and J by 0 bases, with 9 bases between them. The length of the CDR3 is 16 residues. CDR3 sequence reads: CASSLGGATNTGELFF. For the CDR3, the DNA is TGTGCCAGCAGCTTAGGGGGGGCTACGAACACCGGGGAGCTGTTTTTT.

This chain uses TRBV19 with TRBJ1-1, with unresolved D. The germline V and J ends were trimmed by 5 bases and 2 bases, with 9 bases remaining between them. The CDR3 sequence is 13 residues long. CDR1 is LNHDA and CDR2 is SQIVND in the germline V gene (reference sequence). The CDR3 DNA reads as TGTGCCAGTAGTTGGGCCATAAACACTGAAGCTTTCTTT. Translating gives CASSWAINTEAFF.

This sequence joins TRBV6-6 and TRBJ1-4; the D is unclear. The CDR3 consists of 15 residues. The V gene's germline CDR1 is MNHNY and CDR2 SVGAGI (reference sequence). Trimming stripped 6 bases from V and 8 bases from J, with 19 bases between. The CDR3 reads CASSNLRVEEEKLFF. For the CDR3, the DNA is TGTGCCAGCAGCAATCTTCGGGTAGAGGAAGAAAAACTGTTTTTT.

V is TRBV7-9 and J is TRBJ1-1; D unclear. Trimming took 0 bases from V and 6 from J, leaving 20 bases between them. The CDR3 runs 17 residues. Germline CDR1 SEHNR, CDR2 FQNEAQ (reference sequence). CDR3 protein: CASSLAVSMAGTPEAFF. The CDR3 region has the DNA TGTGCCAGCAGCTTAGCGGTCAGTATGGCGGGTACCCCTGAAGCTTTCTTT.

The V call is TRBV6-1, the J call TRBJ1-6; the D is unclear. Trimming took 3 bases from V and 10 from J, leaving 10 bases between them. CDR1 is MNHNS, CDR2 SASEGT, per germline. This CDR3 contains 13 residues. The CDR3 reads CASSEFGYSPLHF. In nucleotides, the CDR3 is TGTGCCAGCAGTGAGTTCGGGTACTCACCCCTCCACTTT.

This clone has more than one count but fewer than ten. The rearrangement uses TRBV21-1 and TRBJ1-3; the D call in the table, TRBD1, was not verified against the DNA. TRBV21-1 is shown as a pseudogene. There are 16 residues in the CDR3. The CDR3 region is CASSGDVQHARNTIYF. As DNA, the CDR3 is TGTGCCAGCAGTGGTGATGTACAACACGCACGAAACACCATATATTTT.

The chain couples TRBV27 to TRBJ2-3; 8 bases match TRBD2. The CDR3 sequence is 14 residues long. Germline CDR1 MNHEY, CDR2 SMNVEV (reference sequence). Trimming cost V 7 bases and J 9 bases; bases outside gene matches: 12. CDR3 amino acids: CASTKLAARGTQYF. CDR3 nucleotides: TGTGCCAGCACCAAACTAGCGGCACGGGGCACGCAGTATTTT.